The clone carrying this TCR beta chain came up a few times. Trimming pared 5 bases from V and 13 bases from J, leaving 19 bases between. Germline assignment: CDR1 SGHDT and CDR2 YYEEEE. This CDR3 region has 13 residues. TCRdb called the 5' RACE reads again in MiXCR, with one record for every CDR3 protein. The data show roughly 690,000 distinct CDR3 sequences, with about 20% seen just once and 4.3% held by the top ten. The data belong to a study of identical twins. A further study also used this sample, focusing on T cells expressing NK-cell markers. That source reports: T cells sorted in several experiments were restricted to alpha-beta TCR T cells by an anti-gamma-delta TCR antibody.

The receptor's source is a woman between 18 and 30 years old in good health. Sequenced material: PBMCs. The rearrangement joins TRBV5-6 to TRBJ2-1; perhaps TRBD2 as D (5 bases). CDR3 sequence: CASSSEARAAQFF. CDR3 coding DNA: TGTGCCAGCAGTTCAGAGGCGCGGGCAGCCCAGTTCTTC.